The following is a TCR beta chain sequence with its context. The source of the sample is a study of cytomegalovirus exposure and HLA in healthy donors. The study ran its PCR with 60 Vbeta and 13 Jbeta primers. Produced via immunoSEQ multiplex PCR; TCRdb's table is partial and in-frame only. The sample lists 150,000 to 200,000 clones, about four fifths occurring once. The CDR3 is 16 residues long. CDR1 is KGHSH, CDR2 LQKENI, per germline. The V gene end was trimmed by 4 bases and the J gene end by 9 bases; junction bases not matched to a gene: 11. At sampling all donors were nominally healthy, likely with unrecorded immune exposures.

The sequence derives from a female donor in good health and CMV-seronegative. Sequenced: PBMCs. The genes are TRBV18 and TRBJ2-4; 11 bases fit TRBD2. Here the CDR3 reads CASSLLAGDPESIQYF. In DNA, the CDR3 is TGTGCCAGCTCACTACTAGCGGGAGACCCGGAAAGCATTCAGTACTTC.